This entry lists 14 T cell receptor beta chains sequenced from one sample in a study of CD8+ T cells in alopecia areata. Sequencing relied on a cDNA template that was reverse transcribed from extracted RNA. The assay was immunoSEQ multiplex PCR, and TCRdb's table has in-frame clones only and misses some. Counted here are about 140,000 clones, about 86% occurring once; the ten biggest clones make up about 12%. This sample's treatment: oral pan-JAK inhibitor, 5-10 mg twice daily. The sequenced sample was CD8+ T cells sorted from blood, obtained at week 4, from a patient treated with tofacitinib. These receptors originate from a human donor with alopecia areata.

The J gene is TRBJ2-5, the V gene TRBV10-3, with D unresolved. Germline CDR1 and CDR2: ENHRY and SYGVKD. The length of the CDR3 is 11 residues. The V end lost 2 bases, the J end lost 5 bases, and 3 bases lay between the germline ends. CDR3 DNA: TGTGCCATCAGTGAGATGGAGACCCAGTACTTC. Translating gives CAISEMETQYF.

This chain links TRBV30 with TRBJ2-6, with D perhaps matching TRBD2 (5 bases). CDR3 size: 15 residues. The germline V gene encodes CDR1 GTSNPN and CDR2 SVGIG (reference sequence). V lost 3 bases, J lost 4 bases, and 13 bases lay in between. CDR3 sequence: CAWRPGVAGANVLTF. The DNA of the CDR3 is TGTGCCTGGAGACCCGGGGTAGCCGGGGCCAACGTCCTGACTTTC.

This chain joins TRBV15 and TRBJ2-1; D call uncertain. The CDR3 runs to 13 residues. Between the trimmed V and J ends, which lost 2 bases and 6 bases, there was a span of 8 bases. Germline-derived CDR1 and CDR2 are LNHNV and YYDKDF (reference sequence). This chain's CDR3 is CATSRSFGNEQFF. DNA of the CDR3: TGTGCCACCAGCAGATCATTTGGCAATGAGCAGTTCTTC. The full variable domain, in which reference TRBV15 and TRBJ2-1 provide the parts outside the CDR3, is DAMVIQNPRYQVTQFGKPVTLSCSQTLNHNVMYWYQQKSSQAPKLLFHYYDKDFNNEADTPDNFQSRRPNTSFCFLDIRSPGLGDTAMYLCATSRSFGNEQFFGPGTRLTVL.

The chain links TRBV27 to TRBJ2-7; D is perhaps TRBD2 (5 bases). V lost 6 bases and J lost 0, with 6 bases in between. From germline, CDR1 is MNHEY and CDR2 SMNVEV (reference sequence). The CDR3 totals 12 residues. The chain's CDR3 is CASRAGSYEQYF. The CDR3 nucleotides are TGTGCCAGCAGGGCGGGCTCCTACGAGCAGTACTTC.

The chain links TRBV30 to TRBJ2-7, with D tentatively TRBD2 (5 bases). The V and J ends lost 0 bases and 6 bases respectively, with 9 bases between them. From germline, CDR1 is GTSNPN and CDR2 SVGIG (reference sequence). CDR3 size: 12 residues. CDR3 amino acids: CAWSVTGFEQYF. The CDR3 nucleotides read TGTGCCTGGAGTGTAACGGGGTTCGAGCAGTACTTC.

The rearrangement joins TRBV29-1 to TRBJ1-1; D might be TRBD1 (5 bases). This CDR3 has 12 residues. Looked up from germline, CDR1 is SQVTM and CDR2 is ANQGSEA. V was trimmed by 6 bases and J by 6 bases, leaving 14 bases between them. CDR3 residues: CSVSPGGPEAFF. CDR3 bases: TGCAGCGTATCCCCGGGGGGTCCTGAAGCTTTCTTT.

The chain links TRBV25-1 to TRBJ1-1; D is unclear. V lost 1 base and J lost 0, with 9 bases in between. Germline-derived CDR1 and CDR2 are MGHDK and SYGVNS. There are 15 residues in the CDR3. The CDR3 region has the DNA TGTGCCAGCAGTGAATTCATAGGCATGAACACTGAAGCTTTCTTT. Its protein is CASSEFIGMNTEAFF.

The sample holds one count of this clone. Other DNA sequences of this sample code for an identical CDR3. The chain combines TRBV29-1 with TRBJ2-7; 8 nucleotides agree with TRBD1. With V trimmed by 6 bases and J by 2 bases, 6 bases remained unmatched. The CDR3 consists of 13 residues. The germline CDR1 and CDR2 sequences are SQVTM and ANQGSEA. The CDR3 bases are TGCAGCGTCCCCGGGACAGGAACCTACGAGCAGTACTTC. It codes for CSVPGTGTYEQYF.

The CDR3 DNA reads as TGCGCCAGCAGTGAGTTTTCCGGGACTAGAGACAATGAGCAGTTCTTC. Translating it yields CASSEFSGTRDNEQFF. This chain connects TRBV10-2 to TRBJ2-1; 8 bases agree with TRBD2. J lost 5 bases, V lost 1 base, and 7 bases had no gene match. There are 16 residues in the CDR3. Germline V gene sequence: CDR1 WSHSY, CDR2 SAAADI.

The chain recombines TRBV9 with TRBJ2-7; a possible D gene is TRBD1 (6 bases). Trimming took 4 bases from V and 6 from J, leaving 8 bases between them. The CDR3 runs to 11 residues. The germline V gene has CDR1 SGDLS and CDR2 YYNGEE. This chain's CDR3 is CASSIGGEQYF. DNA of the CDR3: TGTGCCAGCAGCATAGGGGGCGAGCAGTACTTC.

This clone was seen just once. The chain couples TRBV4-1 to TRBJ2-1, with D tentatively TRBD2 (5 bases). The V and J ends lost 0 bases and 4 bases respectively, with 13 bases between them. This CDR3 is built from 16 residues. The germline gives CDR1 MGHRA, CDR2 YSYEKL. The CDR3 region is CASSQDPGLEYNEQFF. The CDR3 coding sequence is TGCGCCAGCAGCCAAGATCCTGGACTGGAGTACAATGAGCAGTTCTTC.

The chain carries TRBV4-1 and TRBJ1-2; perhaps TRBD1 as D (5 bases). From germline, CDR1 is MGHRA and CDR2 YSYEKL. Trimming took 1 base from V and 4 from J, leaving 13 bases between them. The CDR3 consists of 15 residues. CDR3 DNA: TGCGCCAGCAGCCAAGTTCCCGGACAAATCTATGGCTACACCTTC. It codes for CASSQVPGQIYGYTF.

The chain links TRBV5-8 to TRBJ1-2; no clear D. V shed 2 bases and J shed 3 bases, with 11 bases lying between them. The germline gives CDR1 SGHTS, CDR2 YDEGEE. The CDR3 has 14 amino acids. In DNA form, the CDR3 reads TGTGCCAGCAGCTTTTTGACCGCATACTATGGCTACACCTTC. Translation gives CASSFLTAYYGYTF.

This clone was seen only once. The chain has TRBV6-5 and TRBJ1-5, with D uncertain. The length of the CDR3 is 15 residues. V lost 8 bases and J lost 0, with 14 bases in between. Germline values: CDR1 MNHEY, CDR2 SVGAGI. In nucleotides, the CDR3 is TGTGCCAGCGGATCGGGCCTTTATAGCAATCAGCCCCAGCATTTT. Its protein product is CASGSGLYSNQPQHF.